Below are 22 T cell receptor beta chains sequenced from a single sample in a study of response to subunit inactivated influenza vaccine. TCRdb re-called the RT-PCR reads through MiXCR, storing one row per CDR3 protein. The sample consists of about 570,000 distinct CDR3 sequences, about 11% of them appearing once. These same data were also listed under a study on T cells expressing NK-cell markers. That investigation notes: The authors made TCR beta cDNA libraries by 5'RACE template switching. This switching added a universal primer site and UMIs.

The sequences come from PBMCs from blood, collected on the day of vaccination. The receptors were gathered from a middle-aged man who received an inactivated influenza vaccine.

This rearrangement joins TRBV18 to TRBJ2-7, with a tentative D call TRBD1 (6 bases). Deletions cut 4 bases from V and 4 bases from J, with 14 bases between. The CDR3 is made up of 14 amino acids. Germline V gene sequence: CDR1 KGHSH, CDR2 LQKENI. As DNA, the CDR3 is TGTGCCAGCTCACTACGACAGGAACAGTACGAGCAGTACTTC. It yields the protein CASSLRQEQYEQYF.

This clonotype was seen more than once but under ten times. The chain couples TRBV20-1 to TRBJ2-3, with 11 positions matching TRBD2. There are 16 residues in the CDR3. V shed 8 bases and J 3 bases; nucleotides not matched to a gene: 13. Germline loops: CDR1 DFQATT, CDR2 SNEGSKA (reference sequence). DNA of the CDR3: TGCAGTACCGTTAGCGGGAGGGCCGAATTAACAGATACGCAGTATTTT. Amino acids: CSTVSGRAELTDTQYF.

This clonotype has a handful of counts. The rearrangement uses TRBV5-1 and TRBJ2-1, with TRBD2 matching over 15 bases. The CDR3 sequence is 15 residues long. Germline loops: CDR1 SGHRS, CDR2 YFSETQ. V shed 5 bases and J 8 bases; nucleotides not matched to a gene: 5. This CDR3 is CASRGLAGGVDEQFF. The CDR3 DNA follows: TGCGCCAGCAGAGGACTAGCGGGAGGGGTGGATGAGCAGTTCTTC.

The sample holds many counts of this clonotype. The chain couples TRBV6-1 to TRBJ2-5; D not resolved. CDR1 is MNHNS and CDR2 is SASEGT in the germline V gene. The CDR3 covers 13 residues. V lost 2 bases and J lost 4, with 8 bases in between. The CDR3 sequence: CASSETLRETQYF. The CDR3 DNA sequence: TGTGCCAGCAGTGAAACCCTACGAGAGACCCAGTACTTC.

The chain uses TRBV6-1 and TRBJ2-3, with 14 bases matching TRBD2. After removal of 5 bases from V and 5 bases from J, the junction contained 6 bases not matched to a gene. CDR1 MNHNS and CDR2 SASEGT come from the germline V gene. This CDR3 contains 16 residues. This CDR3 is CASSLTGTSGRDTQYF. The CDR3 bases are TGTGCCAGCAGTCTTACCGGGACTAGCGGGAGAGATACGCAGTATTTT.

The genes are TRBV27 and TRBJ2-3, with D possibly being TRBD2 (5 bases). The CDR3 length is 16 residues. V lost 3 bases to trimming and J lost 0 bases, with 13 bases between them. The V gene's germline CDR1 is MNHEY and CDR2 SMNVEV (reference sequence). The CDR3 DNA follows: TGTGCCAGCAGTTTTTGGGGAGCGGCCAGCACAGATACGCAGTATTTT. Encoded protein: CASSFWGAASTDTQYF.

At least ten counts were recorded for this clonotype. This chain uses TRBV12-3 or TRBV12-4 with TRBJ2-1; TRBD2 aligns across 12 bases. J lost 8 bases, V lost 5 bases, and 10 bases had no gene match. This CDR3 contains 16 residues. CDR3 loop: CASSPEGLAGLHEQFF. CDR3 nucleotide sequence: TGTGCCAGCAGTCCAGAGGGACTAGCGGGTCTCCATGAGCAGTTCTTC.

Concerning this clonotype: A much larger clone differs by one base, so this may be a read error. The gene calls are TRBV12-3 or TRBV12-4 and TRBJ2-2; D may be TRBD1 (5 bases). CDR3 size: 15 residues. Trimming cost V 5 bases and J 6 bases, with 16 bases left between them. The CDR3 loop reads CASSDQGYESGELFF. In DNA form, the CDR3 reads TGTGCCAGCAGTGATCAGGGTTATGAGTCCGGGGAGCTGTTTTTT.

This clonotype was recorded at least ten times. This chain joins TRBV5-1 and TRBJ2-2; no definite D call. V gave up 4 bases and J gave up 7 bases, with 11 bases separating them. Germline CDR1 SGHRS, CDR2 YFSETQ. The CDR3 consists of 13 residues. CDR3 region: CASSLGSGGELFF. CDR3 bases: TGCGCCAGCAGCCTAGGTTCCGGCGGGGAGCTGTTTTTT.

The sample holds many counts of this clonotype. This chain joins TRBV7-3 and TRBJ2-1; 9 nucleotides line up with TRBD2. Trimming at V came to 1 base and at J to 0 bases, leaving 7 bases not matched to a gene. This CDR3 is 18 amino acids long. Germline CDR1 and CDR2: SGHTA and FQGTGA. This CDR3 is CASSLRAGGGLSYNEQFF. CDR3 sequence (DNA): TGTGCCAGCAGCTTAAGGGCGGGAGGGGGTCTCTCCTACAATGAGCAGTTCTTC.

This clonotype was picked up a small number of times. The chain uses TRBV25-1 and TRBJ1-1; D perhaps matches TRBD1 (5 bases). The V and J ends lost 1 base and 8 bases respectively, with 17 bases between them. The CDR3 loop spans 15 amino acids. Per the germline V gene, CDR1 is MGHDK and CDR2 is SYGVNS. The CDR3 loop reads CASSEFRGMVEEAFF. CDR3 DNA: TGTGCCAGCAGTGAATTTAGGGGCATGGTGGAGGAAGCTTTCTTT.

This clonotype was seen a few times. CDR3 sequence reads: CASSSYDRTSGIYNEQFF. Written as DNA, the CDR3 is TGCGCCAGCAGCTCCTACGATAGGACTAGCGGTATCTACAATGAGCAGTTCTTC. The chain links TRBV5-1 to TRBJ2-1, with 10 nucleotides matching TRBD2. From germline, CDR1 is SGHRS and CDR2 YFSETQ. V was pared by 3 bases and J by 3 bases, with 12 bases of the junction left unmatched. CDR3 length: 18 residues.

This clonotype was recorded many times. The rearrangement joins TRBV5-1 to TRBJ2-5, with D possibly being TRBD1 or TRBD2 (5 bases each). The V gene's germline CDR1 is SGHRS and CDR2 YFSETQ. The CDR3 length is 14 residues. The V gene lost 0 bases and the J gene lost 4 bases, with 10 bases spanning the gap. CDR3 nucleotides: TGCGCCAGCAGCTTGGAAGGGGCGGGAGAGACCCAGTACTTC. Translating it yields CASSLEGAGETQYF.

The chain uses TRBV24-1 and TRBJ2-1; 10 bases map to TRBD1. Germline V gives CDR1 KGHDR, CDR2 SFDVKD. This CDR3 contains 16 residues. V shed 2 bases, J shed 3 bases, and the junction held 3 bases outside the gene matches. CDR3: CATSDSGTGDYNEQFF. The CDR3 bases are TGTGCCACCAGTGATTCCGGGACAGGGGACTACAATGAGCAGTTCTTC.

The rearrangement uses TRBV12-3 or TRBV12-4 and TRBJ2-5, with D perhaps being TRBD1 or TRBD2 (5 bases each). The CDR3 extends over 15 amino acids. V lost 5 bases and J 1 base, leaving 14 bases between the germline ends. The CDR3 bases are TGTGCCAGCAGTCCCTTGAGAGGGACCCAAGAGACCCAGTACTTC. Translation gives CASSPLRGTQETQYF.

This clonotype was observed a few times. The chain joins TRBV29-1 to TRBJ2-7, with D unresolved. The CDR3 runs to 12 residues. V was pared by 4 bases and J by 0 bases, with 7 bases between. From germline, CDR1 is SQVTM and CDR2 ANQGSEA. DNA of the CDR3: TGCAGCGTTGTCCAGAGCTCCTACGAGCAGTACTTC. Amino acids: CSVVQSSYEQYF.

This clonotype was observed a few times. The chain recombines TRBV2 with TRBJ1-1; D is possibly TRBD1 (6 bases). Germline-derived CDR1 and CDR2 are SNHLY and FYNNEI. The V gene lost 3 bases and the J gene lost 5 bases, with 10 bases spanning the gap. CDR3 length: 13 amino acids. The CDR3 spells CASSDRGSTEAFF. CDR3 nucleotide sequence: TGTGCCAGCAGTGACAGGGGAAGTACTGAAGCTTTCTTT.

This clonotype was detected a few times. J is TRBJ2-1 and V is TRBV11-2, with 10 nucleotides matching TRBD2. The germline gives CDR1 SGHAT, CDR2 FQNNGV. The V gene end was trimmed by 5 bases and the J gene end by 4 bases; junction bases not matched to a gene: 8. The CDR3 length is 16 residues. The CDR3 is CASSPLSGRTYNEQFF. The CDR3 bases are TGTGCCAGCAGCCCACTTAGCGGGAGGACTTACAATGAGCAGTTCTTC.

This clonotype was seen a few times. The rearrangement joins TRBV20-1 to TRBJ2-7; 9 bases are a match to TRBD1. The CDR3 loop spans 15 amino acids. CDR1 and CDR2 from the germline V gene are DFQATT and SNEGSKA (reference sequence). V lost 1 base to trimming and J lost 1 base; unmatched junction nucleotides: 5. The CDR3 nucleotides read TGCAGTGCTAGAGTCCGCGGACAGGGGTCCTACGAGCAGTACTTC. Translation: CSARVRGQGSYEQYF.

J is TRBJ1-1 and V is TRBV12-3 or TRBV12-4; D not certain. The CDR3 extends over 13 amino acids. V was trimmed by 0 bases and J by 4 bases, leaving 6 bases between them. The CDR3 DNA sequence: TGTGCCAGCAGTTTAGCTATGGGCACTGAAGCTTTCTTT. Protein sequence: CASSLAMGTEAFF.

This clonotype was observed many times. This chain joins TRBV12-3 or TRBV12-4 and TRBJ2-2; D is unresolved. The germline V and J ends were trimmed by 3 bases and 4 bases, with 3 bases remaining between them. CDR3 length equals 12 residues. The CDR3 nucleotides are TGTGCCAGCAGTTTCCTCACCGGGGAGCTGTTTTTT. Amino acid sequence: CASSFLTGELFF.

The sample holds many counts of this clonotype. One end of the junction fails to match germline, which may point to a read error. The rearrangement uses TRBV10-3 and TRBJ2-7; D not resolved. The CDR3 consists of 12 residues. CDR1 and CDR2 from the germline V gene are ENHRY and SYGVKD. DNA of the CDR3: TGTGCCATCAGTAAGTCTCCCTACGAGCAGTACTTC. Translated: CAISKSPYEQYF.